This is a list of T cell receptor beta chains from one sample in a study of OX40 agonist ivuxolimab in advanced cancers. Clones were sequenced by immunoSEQ multiplex PCR, and TCRdb holds only the in-frame ones, with some missing. The sample has approximately 48,000 clones, approximately 87% seen once; the top ten hold about a tenth. This material consisted of CD4+ or CD8+ T cells sorted from blood, taken in a trial of the OX40 agonist ivuxolimab. The receptor set was obtained from an adult with an advanced solid tumor such as melanoma, head and neck, liver or kidney cancer. Each CDR3 is given without its conserved first and last residue.

v_call	j_call	cdr3_aa
TRBV9	TRBJ2-7	ASSVEGGRAYEQY
TRBV9	TRBJ2-1	ASSVASGAYNEQF
TRBV15	TRBJ1-1	ATSRPDRTEAF
TRBV13	TRBJ1-6	ASSLGMGPAAYNSPLH
TRBV30	TRBJ2-3	ASGRDHTDTQY
TRBV5-6	TRBJ2-5	ASSLLSGLAGQETQY
TRBV4-2	TRBJ1-3	ASSQGEGYVGNTIY
TRBV4-3	TRBJ2-5	ASSQGTGKGLQETQY
TRBV10-3	TRBJ1-1	AISEGVGTEAF
TRBV27	TRBJ2-3	ASSLSTGGLTDTQY
TRBV21-1	TRBJ1-3	ASSKEKKNRSGNTIY
TRBV7-9	TRBJ2-2	ASSLEVGNTGELF
TRBV9	TRBJ2-1	ASSDSGSEDNEQF
TRBV7-9	TRBJ2-7	ASSPHPDSYEQY
TRBV9	TRBJ1-3	ASSVAGREGNTIY
TRBV9	TRBJ1-5	ASSGGQGPGQPQH
TRBV27	TRBJ1-1	ASSPGTMNTEAF
TRBV4-1	TRBJ2-1	ASSPPNPGHGWSEQF
TRBV9	TRBJ2-7	ASSVAGQGNYEQY
TRBV7-9	TRBJ2-7	ASSPRDREKQY
TRBV7-6	TRBJ1-1	ASSFGENTEAF
TRBV6-5	TRBJ2-7	ASSYSGEQY
TRBV19	TRBJ1-2	ASSIEVRTLDYGYT
TRBV29-1	TRBJ2-7	SAETGVPYEQY
TRBV7-8	TRBJ1-2	ASTLGTHYGYT
TRBV19	TRBJ1-3	ASRQGSGNTIY
TRBV4-3	TRBJ2-7	ASSQDEGRDRGYYEQY
TRBV27	TRBJ2-3	ASSFIGSTDTQY
TRBV29-1	TRBJ1-1	SAGGTEAF
TRBV6-5	TRBJ2-7	ASSTYRDSYEQY
TRBV19	TRBJ2-7	ASSPGWEGEQY